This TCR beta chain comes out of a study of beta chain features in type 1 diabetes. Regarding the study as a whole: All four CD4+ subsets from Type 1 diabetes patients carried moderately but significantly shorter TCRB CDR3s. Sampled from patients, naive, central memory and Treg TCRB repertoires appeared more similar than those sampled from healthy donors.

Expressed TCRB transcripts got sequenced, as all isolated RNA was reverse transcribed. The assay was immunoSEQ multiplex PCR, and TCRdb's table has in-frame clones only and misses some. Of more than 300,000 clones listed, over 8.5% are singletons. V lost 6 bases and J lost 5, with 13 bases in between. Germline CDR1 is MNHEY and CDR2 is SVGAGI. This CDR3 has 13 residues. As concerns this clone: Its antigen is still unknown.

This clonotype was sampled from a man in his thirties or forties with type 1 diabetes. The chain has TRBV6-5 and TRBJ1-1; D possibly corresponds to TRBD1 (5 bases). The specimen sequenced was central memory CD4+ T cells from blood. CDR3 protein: CASREEGKTEAFF. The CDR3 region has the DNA TGTGCCAGCAGGGAAGAGGGGAAAACTGAAGCTTTCTTT.